Many counts were recorded for the clone carrying this T cell receptor (beta chain). Antigen specificity is unknown. This CDR3 region has 16 residues. Looked up from germline, CDR1 is LNHDA and CDR2 is SQIVND (reference sequence). Trimming took off 7 bases at V and 1 base at J, with 14 bases between the two ends. TCRdb reprocessed the reads with MiXCR, giving one entry per CDR3 protein. The data hold roughly 180,000 distinct CDR3 sequences, with roughly 17% observed a single time. The data were taken from a study of T cell repertoires in cytomegalovirus infection. Findings and caveats of the study: The ex vivo response was dominated by HLA-C-restricted CMV-specific TCR beta clonotypes. Summed public TCR beta family frequency identified CMV carriers bearing the relevant HLA.

This chain links TRBV19 with TRBJ2-6, with D possibly TRBD2 on 6 matching bases. The sample taken for sequencing was CD8+ T cells from PBMCs. This receptor was obtained from a human donor in good health (CMV status not recorded). Some clones in this sample may be carry-over from other donors' samples. For the CDR3, the DNA is TGTGCCAGTAACGGAGGGCCCCCTTCTGGGGCCAACGTCCTGACTTTC. Amino acid sequence: CASNGGPPSGANVLTF.